A selection of T cell receptor beta chains follows, all from one sample in a study of blood T cell repertoires in COVID-19. Produced via immunoSEQ multiplex PCR; TCRdb's table is partial and in-frame only. The sample lists roughly 200,000 clones, 80% to 90% occurring once. The material sequenced was peripheral blood. All receptors come from a woman at least 80 years old with acute or convalescent COVID-19. The CDR3 runs from the conserved cysteine through the conserved F or W. Each record gives: D gene, V gene, clone size, J gene, CDR3 protein, CDR3 DNA. A D gene is named only where the DNA matches it firmly. Clone size, where shown, is once, few, many, or a class for clones that have expanded.

D gene: TRBD2
V gene: TRBV19
clone size: .
J gene: TRBJ2-7
CDR3 protein: CASSKRSGRAIYEQYF
CDR3 DNA: TGTGCCAGTAGTAAACGGAGCGGGAGGGCCATCTACGAGCAGTACTTC

D gene: .
V gene: TRBV30
clone size: .
J gene: TRBJ1-1
CDR3 protein: CAWSSGGRTEAFF
CDR3 DNA: TGTGCCTGGAGTTCTGGAGGGAGGACTGAAGCTTTCTTT

D gene: TRBD2
V gene: TRBV7-9
clone size: .
J gene: TRBJ2-5
CDR3 protein: CASSARSWAGVDETQYF
CDR3 DNA: TGTGCCAGCAGCGCCCGTTCCTGGGCGGGAGTTGACGAGACCCAGTACTTC

D gene: TRBD2
V gene: TRBV6-2/TRBV6-3
clone size: .
J gene: TRBJ2-1
CDR3 protein: CASSYSRREAWGNNEQFF
CDR3 DNA: TGTGCCAGCAGTTACTCAAGGCGGGAGGCCTGGGGAAACAATGAGCAGTTCTTC

D gene: TRBD2
V gene: TRBV19
clone size: .
J gene: TRBJ2-5
CDR3 protein: CASTGAGGKETQYF
CDR3 DNA: TGTGCCAGTACGGGTGCGGGAGGAAAAGAGACCCAGTACTTC

D gene: TRBD2
V gene: TRBV7-2
clone size: .
J gene: TRBJ2-1
CDR3 protein: CASSLELAGYNEQFF
CDR3 DNA: TGTGCCAGCAGCTTAGAACTAGCGGGATACAATGAGCAGTTCTTC

D gene: .
V gene: TRBV23-1
clone size: .
J gene: TRBJ2-3
CDR3 protein: CASIPSNYTQYF
CDR3 DNA: TGCGCCAGCATTCCATCCAACTATACGCAGTATTTT

D gene: TRBD2
V gene: TRBV14
clone size: .
J gene: TRBJ2-5
CDR3 protein: CASSQGRLAGRAQYF
CDR3 DNA: TGTGCCAGCAGCCAAGGCCGACTAGCGGGCAGGGCCCAGTACTTC

D gene: TRBD1
V gene: TRBV6-5
clone size: once
J gene: TRBJ2-7
CDR3 protein: CASSYSLQGALYEQYF
CDR3 DNA: TGTGCCAGCAGTTACTCTTTACAGGGGGCACTGTACGAGCAGTACTTC

D gene: TRBD1
V gene: TRBV15
clone size: .
J gene: TRBJ2-7
CDR3 protein: CATSRFPDRGRREQYF
CDR3 DNA: TGTGCCACCAGCAGATTCCCGGACAGGGGGCGCAGGGAGCAGTACTTC

D gene: TRBD2
V gene: TRBV19
clone size: .
J gene: TRBJ2-5
CDR3 protein: CASSGTSGGALGAQYF
CDR3 DNA: TGTGCCAGTAGTGGGACTAGCGGGGGTGCGCTTGGGGCCCAGTACTTC

D gene: TRBD1
V gene: TRBV19
clone size: .
J gene: TRBJ1-5
CDR3 protein: CASSPIDRVGSQPQHF
CDR3 DNA: TGTGCCAGTAGTCCGATCGACAGGGTTGGGAGTCAGCCCCAGCATTTT

D gene: .
V gene: TRBV19
clone size: .
J gene: TRBJ2-1
CDR3 protein: CASSINRWTENYNEQFF
CDR3 DNA: TGTGCCAGTAGTATCAATAGATGGACAGAAAACTACAATGAGCAGTTCTTC

D gene: .
V gene: TRBV6-2/TRBV6-3
clone size: .
J gene: TRBJ1-2
CDR3 protein: CASSYLSRGQGYTF
CDR3 DNA: TGTGCCAGCAGTTACCTTTCCCGCGGACAGGGCTACACCTTC

D gene: TRBD1
V gene: TRBV27
clone size: .
J gene: TRBJ1-2
CDR3 protein: CASSLSIRGVFNYGYTF
CDR3 DNA: TGTGCCAGCAGTTTATCGATCAGGGGGGTCTTCAACTATGGCTACACCTTC

D gene: TRBD2
V gene: TRBV5-6
clone size: .
J gene: TRBJ2-1
CDR3 protein: CASSLDLAGYNEQFF
CDR3 DNA: TGTGCCAGCAGCTTGGATCTAGCGGGTTACAATGAGCAGTTCTTC

D gene: TRBD1
V gene: TRBV5-1
clone size: once
J gene: TRBJ1-2
CDR3 protein: CASSLTQGVYGYTF
CDR3 DNA: TGCGCCAGCAGCCTCACACAGGGGGTCTATGGCTACACCTTC

D gene: TRBD2
V gene: TRBV3-1/TRBV3-2
clone size: .
J gene: TRBJ2-2
CDR3 protein: CASSPLWEGGELFF
CDR3 DNA: TGTGCCAGCAGCCCCCTTTGGGAGGGAGGGGAGCTGTTTTTT

D gene: TRBD1
V gene: TRBV6-6
clone size: .
J gene: TRBJ2-7
CDR3 protein: CASSFPDRGEQYF
CDR3 DNA: TGTGCCAGCAGTTTCCCGGACAGGGGCGAGCAGTACTTC

D gene: .
V gene: TRBV5-1
clone size: .
J gene: TRBJ1-2
CDR3 protein: CASSLDNGSNYGYTF
CDR3 DNA: TGCGCCAGCAGCTTAGATAACGGGTCGAACTATGGCTACACCTTC

D gene: .
V gene: TRBV7-9
clone size: once
J gene: TRBJ2-7
CDR3 protein: CASSLKTTLQGAYEQYF
CDR3 DNA: TGTGCCAGCAGCCTTAAGACGACCCTCCAGGGCGCCTACGAGCAGTACTTC

D gene: .
V gene: TRBV18
clone size: .
J gene: TRBJ1-4
CDR3 protein: CASTTVGASGEKLFF
CDR3 DNA: TGTGCCAGCACAACGGTGGGGGCGTCGGGGGAAAAACTGTTTTTT

D gene: .
V gene: TRBV7-9
clone size: .
J gene: TRBJ1-1
CDR3 protein: CASSLSSMEAFF
CDR3 DNA: TGTGCCAGCAGCTTGAGTTCTATGGAAGCTTTCTTT

D gene: .
V gene: TRBV6-5
clone size: few
J gene: TRBJ1-5
CDR3 protein: CASMRPNQPQHF
CDR3 DNA: TGTGCCAGCATGCGGCCAAATCAGCCCCAGCATTTT

D gene: .
V gene: TRBV7-9
clone size: once
J gene: TRBJ1-5
CDR3 protein: CASSFGNQPQHF
CDR3 DNA: TGTGCCAGCAGCTTCGGCAATCAGCCCCAGCATTTT

D gene: .
V gene: TRBV6-5
clone size: .
J gene: TRBJ2-1
CDR3 protein: CASRRGRDNEQFF
CDR3 DNA: TGTGCCAGCAGGCGGGGACGGGACAATGAGCAGTTCTTC

D gene: .
V gene: TRBV27
clone size: .
J gene: TRBJ1-5
CDR3 protein: CASSSVGLKKRARNQPQHF
CDR3 DNA: TGTGCCAGCAGCTCGGTGGGACTGAAGAAGAGGGCACGCAATCAGCCCCAGCATTTT

D gene: .
V gene: TRBV5-1
clone size: .
J gene: TRBJ1-3
CDR3 protein: CASSKEAHLSGNTIYF
CDR3 DNA: TGCGCCAGCAGCAAAGAGGCCCACCTCTCTGGAAACACCATATATTTT

D gene: .
V gene: TRBV5-6
clone size: few
J gene: TRBJ2-2
CDR3 protein: CASSVGGRYTGELFF
CDR3 DNA: TGTGCCAGCAGCGTGGGCGGGCGGTACACCGGGGAGCTGTTTTTT

D gene: .
V gene: TRBV5-4
clone size: .
J gene: TRBJ1-6
CDR3 protein: CASRISADNSPLHF
CDR3 DNA: TGTGCCAGCAGAATATCGGCGGATAATTCACCCCTCCACTTT

D gene: .
V gene: TRBV28
clone size: .
J gene: TRBJ2-2
CDR3 protein: CASSSTPNTGELFF
CDR3 DNA: TGTGCCAGCAGTTCCACACCGAACACCGGGGAGCTGTTTTTT

D gene: .
V gene: TRBV30
clone size: .
J gene: TRBJ1-2
CDR3 protein: CAWHPGLNTNYGYTF
CDR3 DNA: TGTGCCTGGCATCCAGGACTGAATACTAACTATGGCTACACCTTC

D gene: .
V gene: TRBV3-1/TRBV3-2
clone size: .
J gene: TRBJ2-1
CDR3 protein: CASSQVGGEDEQFF
CDR3 DNA: TGTGCCAGCAGCCAAGTCGGCGGGGAGGATGAGCAGTTCTTC

D gene: .
V gene: TRBV27
clone size: .
J gene: TRBJ1-1
CDR3 protein: CASRSTQGWDTEAFF
CDR3 DNA: TGTGCCAGCAGGTCAACCCAGGGATGGGACACTGAAGCTTTCTTT

D gene: .
V gene: TRBV11-1
clone size: .
J gene: TRBJ2-1
CDR3 protein: CASSLQGPFYNEQFF
CDR3 DNA: TGTGCCAGCAGCTTGCAGGGTCCCTTTTACAATGAGCAGTTCTTC

D gene: .
V gene: TRBV2
clone size: .
J gene: TRBJ2-5
CDR3 protein: CASSDPRAQETQYF
CDR3 DNA: TGTGCCAGCAGTGACCCCAGGGCCCAAGAGACCCAGTACTTC

D gene: TRBD1
V gene: TRBV28
clone size: .
J gene: TRBJ1-1
CDR3 protein: CASRHQLGQGNTEAFF
CDR3 DNA: TGTGCCAGCAGGCACCAACTGGGACAGGGGAACACTGAAGCTTTCTTT

D gene: .
V gene: TRBV18
clone size: once
J gene: TRBJ2-2
CDR3 protein: CASSPRAANTGELFF
CDR3 DNA: TGTGCCAGCTCCCCCAGGGCCGCGAACACCGGGGAGCTGTTTTTT

D gene: .
V gene: TRBV12-3/TRBV12-4
clone size: .
J gene: TRBJ2-1
CDR3 protein: CASRPAGLDEQFF
CDR3 DNA: TGTGCCAGCAGGCCGGCGGGGTTGGATGAGCAGTTCTTC

D gene: .
V gene: TRBV7-7
clone size: .
J gene: TRBJ2-1
CDR3 protein: CASSSRDGSSNEQFF
CDR3 DNA: TGTGCTAGCAGCTCGCGGGACGGGAGCTCCAATGAGCAGTTCTTC

D gene: .
V gene: TRBV7-9
clone size: once
J gene: TRBJ1-6
CDR3 protein: CASSFNLIPLDSPLHF
CDR3 DNA: TGTGCCAGCAGCTTCAACTTAATCCCCCTAGATTCACCCCTCCACTTT

D gene: .
V gene: TRBV9
clone size: .
J gene: TRBJ1-2
CDR3 protein: CASSVTGEGYGYTF
CDR3 DNA: TGTGCCAGCAGCGTCACAGGAGAAGGGTATGGCTACACCTTC